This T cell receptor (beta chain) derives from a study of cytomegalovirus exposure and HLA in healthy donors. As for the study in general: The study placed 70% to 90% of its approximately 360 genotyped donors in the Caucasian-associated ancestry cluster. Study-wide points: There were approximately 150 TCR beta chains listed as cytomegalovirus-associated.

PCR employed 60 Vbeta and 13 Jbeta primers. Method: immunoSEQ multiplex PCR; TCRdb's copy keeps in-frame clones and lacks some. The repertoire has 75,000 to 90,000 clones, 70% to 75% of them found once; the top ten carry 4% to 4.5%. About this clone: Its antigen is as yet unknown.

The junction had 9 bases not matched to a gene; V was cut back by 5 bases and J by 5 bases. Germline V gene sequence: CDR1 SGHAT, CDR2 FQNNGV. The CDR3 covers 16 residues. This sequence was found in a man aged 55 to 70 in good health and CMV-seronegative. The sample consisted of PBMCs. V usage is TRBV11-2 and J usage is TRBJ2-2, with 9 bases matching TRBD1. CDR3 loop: CASSQTGGARTGELFF. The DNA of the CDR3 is TGTGCCAGCAGCCAAACAGGGGGCGCACGTACCGGGGAGCTGTTTTTT.